This entry is about one T cell receptor beta chain. Its antigen remains unidentified. No quality values exist for individual bases; no much larger clone is one base distant. Healthy HIV-negative adults with no recently reported acute infections or vaccinations were included as donors. Every donor was a Caucasian adult residing in Nashville, Tennessee, USA. CD8 memory samples were composed of magnetically selected CD45RO+ cells combined with CCR7-negative CD45RA+ effector memory (TemRA) cells. After blood collection by leukapheresis, PBMCs were isolated using Ficoll-Histopaque density gradient centrifugation and then cryopreserved in the vapor phase of liquid nitrogen. Analytical flow cytometry was used to check the purity and quantity of each magnetically sorted T cell population. From each sorted fraction, genomic DNA was isolated and quantified by UV absorbance on a Nanodrop 2000c. This entry belongs to a study of shared clonotypes between healthy human individuals (dated by TCRdb to 2018 to 2021). Regarding the study in general: The cohort included three men and a couple of women between 18 and 49 years of age. Libraries were prepared and TCR repertoires were sequenced by different laboratories using diverse techniques, in order to increase sequencing depth and limit assay-specific biases. The study deeply sequenced blood TCR repertoires of about 5 healthy adults to estimate repertoire size and the extent of clonotype sharing between individuals. Each donor's leukapheresis produced roughly between roughly 0.85 and 10 billion PBMCs. For each donor, three plates each were used for CD4 naive and CD4 memory, two plates were used for CD8 naive, and one plate was used for CD8 memory. Study-wide findings and limitations: Across a handful of donors, roughly 5.4% of naive CD4, 3.5% of naive CD8, 2.3% of memory CD4, and 0.4% of memory CD8 clonotypes were shared. Compared with non-shared clonotypes, clonotypes shared by all four sorted-subset donors had higher generation probabilities. Only blood was sampled, and tissue TCR repertoires likely differ from those in blood. Even with the large sequencing depth, rarefaction of the sorted-subset datasets indicated that sequencing was incomplete. Based on pairwise subsampling, the degree of clonotype sharing among donors was expected to be affected by sequencing depth. Estimated clonotype richness was generally larger for naive than for memory subsets. Because the study included a small number of donors, the genetic and exposure-history diversity represented was limited.

Using the deep immunoSEQ assay, TCR CDR3 regions were amplified from genomic DNA by multiplex PCR. Extracted genomic DNA from each cell subset was spread evenly across all wells of several immunoSEQ 96-well plates, with each plate serving as a replicate. For sorted subsets, 150 to 250 ng of genomic DNA, equivalent to roughly 30,000 T cell genomes, went into each replicate PCR. Purified libraries were quantified with a Qubit 3.0 fluorometer, sized on a Bioanalyzer 2100, and re-quantified with the KAPA Library Quantification kit. Every immunoSEQ 96-well plate was sequenced on a dedicated single-read 150-cycle Illumina NextSeq 550 flow cell. Concerning the study's data processing: Because the immunoSEQ output included only junctional sequences and no quality scores, the filtering could not be the same as the filtering used for full-length reads. Sequences were annotated with PyIR, a Python wrapper for IgBLAST v1.9, and V/J genes and CDR3 were assigned using IMGT germline references. Reads with weak V/J assignments (E-value above 1e-6), missing CDR3, stop codons, out-of-frame junctions, or ambiguous translated residues were removed. V3J clonotypes were defined by identical inferred V gene, J gene, and CDR3 amino acid sequence. Percentage overlap between repertoires was calculated by dividing the number of shared unique clonotypes by the size of the smaller repertoire. Repertoire richness was assessed with RTK rarefaction, the Chao1 estimator, and Recon v2.1 estimates of unobserved clonotypes. Generation probabilities for all TCRbeta clonotypes obtained by the gDNA method from a handful of donors were computed using OLGA. Held by TCRdb, this immuneACCESS table contains in-frame sequences only and omits some clones. Under half of the omission traces to an unresolved V gene where checked; the cause of the rest is unknown. Clone size and the V and J calls come from that table; the DNA yielded D and trimming. The sample yields about 79,000 clones; about 61% were counted once. Jointly, the top ten make up 51% of the sample.

The CDR3 sequence holds 13 residues, the cysteine and phenylalanine included. Just the 39-base CDR3 DNA is kept, in frame starting at base 1. Relative to germline, V is 5 bases shorter and J is 5 bases shorter, with 13 bases between their ends. CDR1 and CDR2, looked up from the germline V gene (reference sequence), are SEHNR and FQNEAQ. The material sequenced was memory CD8+ T cells sorted from blood. The label giving this sample's cell subset or site can be read as: CD45RO+ cells pooled with CCR7-negative TemRA cells. This receptor chain uses TRBV7-9 and TRBJ2-7; no D segment can be confidently identified. This clonotype was sampled from a man between 25 and 39 years old in good health. The DNA is as follows: TGTGCCAGCAGCCCTAGGAACGGAGACGAGCAGTACTTC. Translated, it gives CASSPRNGDEQYF.